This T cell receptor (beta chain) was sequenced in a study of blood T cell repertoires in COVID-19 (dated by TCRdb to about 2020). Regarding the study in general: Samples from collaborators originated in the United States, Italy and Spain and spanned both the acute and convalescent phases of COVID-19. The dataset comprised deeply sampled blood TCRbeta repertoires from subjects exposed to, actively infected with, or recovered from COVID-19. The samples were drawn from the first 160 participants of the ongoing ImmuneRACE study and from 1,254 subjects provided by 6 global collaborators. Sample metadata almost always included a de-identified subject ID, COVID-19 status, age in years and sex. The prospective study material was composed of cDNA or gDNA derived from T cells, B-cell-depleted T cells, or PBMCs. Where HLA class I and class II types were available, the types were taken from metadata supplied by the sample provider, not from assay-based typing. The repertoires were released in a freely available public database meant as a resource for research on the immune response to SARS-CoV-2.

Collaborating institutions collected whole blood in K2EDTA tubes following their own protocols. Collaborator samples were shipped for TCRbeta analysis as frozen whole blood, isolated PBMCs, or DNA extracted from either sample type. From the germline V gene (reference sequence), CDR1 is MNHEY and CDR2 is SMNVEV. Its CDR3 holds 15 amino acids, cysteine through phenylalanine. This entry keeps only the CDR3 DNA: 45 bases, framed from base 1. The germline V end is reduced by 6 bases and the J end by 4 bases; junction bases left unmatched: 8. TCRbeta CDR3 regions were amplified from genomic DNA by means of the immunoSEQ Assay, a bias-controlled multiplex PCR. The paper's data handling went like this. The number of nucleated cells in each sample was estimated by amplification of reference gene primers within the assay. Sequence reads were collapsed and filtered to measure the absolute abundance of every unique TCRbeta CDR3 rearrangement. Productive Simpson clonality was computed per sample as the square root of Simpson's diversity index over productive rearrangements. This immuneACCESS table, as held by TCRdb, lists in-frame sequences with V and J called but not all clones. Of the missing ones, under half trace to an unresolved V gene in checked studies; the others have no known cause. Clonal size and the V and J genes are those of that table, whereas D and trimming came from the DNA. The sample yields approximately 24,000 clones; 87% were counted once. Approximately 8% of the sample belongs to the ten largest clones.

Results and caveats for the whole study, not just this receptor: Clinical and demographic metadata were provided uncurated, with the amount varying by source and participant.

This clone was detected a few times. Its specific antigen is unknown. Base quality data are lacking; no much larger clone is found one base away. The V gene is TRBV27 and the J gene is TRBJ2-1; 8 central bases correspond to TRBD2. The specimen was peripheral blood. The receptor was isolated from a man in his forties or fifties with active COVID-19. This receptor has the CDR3 CASSHSGSGYNEQFF. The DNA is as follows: TGTGCCAGCAGCCACAGCGGGAGTGGTTACAATGAGCAGTTCTTC.